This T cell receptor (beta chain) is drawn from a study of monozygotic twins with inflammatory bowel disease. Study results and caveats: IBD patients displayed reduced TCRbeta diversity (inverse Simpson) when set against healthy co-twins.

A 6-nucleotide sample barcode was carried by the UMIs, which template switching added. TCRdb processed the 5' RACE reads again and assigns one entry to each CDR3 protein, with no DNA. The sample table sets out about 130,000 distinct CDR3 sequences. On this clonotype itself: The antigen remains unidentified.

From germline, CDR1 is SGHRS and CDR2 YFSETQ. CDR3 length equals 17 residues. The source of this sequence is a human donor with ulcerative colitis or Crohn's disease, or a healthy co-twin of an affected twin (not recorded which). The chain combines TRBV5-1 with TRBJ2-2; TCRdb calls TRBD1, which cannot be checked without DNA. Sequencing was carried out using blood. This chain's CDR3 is CASSLLPGTENTGELFF.